This T cell receptor (beta chain) comes out of a study of shared clonotypes between healthy human individuals. Assay used: immunoSEQ multiplex PCR; TCRdb lists only in-frame clones, some missing. This sample has fewer than 650,000 clones; 70% to 80% occur once, and the top ten carry about 12%. All donors were healthy HIV-negative adults lacking recent acute infections or vaccinations. CDR3 length: 13 amino acids. V gave up 2 bases and J gave up 6 bases, with 8 bases separating them. The germline CDR1 and CDR2 sequences are SGHRS and YFSETQ. The sequenced sample consisted of PBMCs. The V call is TRBV5-1, the J call TRBJ2-2, with no clear D. The sequence was obtained from a woman aged 40 to 50 in good health. Some clones in this sample may be carry-over from other donors' samples. CDR3 amino acids: CASSFGRAGELFF. The CDR3 bases are TGCGCCAGCAGCTTTGGTCGCGCCGGGGAGCTGTTTTTT.